These 7 T cell receptor beta chains originate from one sample sequenced in a study of cytomegalovirus exposure and HLA in healthy donors. PCR was performed using 60 Vbeta and 13 Jbeta primers. This table comes from immunoSEQ multiplex PCR, and its TCRdb copy is limited to in-frame clones, with some not included. The sample has around 210,000 clones, around 80% seen once. What was sequenced was PBMCs. Receptor source: a boy between 10 and 17 years old in good health and CMV-seronegative.

V usage is TRBV7-9 and J usage is TRBJ2-3, with a tentative D call TRBD2 (6 bases). Germline V gives CDR1 SEHNR, CDR2 FQNEAQ (reference sequence). Trimming removed 6 bases at V and 0 bases at J, with 19 bases between. The CDR3 sequence is 17 residues long. In nucleotides, the CDR3 is TGTGCCAGCAGGTGGGGCGCGGGAACCACTAGCACAGATACGCAGTATTTT. This translates into CASRWGAGTTSTDTQYF.

This chain links TRBV6-4 with TRBJ2-3, with D perhaps matching TRBD1 (6 bases). The CDR3 length is 15 residues. The V end was cut by 0 bases, the J end by 5 bases, with 12 bases between. The germline V gene encodes CDR1 MRHNA and CDR2 SNTAGT. In nucleotides, the CDR3 is TGTGCCAGCAGTGACTCTGAGGGGGTGGGAGATACGCAGTATTTT. Amino acid sequence: CASSDSEGVGDTQYF.

This clone was counted only a few times. This chain joins TRBV11-3 and TRBJ1-1; 7 positions agree with TRBD1. The CDR3 runs to 13 residues. The V gene's germline CDR1 is SGHNT and CDR2 YENEEA. V lost 2 bases, J lost 7 bases, and 4 bases stayed unmatched. In DNA form, the CDR3 reads TGTGCCAGCAGCTTAAAGGGGGCGGTTGAAGCTTTCTTT. Protein sequence: CASSLKGAVEAFF.

The chain links TRBV6-5 to TRBJ1-2; D may be TRBD1 (5 bases). The CDR3 length is 14 residues. Germline CDR1 is MNHEY and CDR2 is SVGAGI. V lost 0 bases and J lost 8, with 13 bases in between. The CDR3 region has the DNA TGTGCCAGCAGTTACTCATTGGGGGAGGAAGGCTACACCTTC. The encoded protein is CASSYSLGEEGYTF.

This clone has a handful of counts. The chain couples TRBV15 to TRBJ1-2; 10 bases match TRBD1. CDR3 length: 15 residues. J lost 8 bases, V lost 1 base, and 7 bases had no gene match. CDR1 and CDR2 from the germline V gene are LNHNV and YYDKDF (reference sequence). The CDR3 DNA sequence: TGTGCCACCAGCAGAGGCCGGGACAGGGGAAGGGGCTACACCTTC. This gives the protein CATSRGRDRGRGYTF.

V gene TRBV4-1 combines with J gene TRBJ2-3, with D tentatively TRBD1 (6 bases). The V end lost 4 bases, the J end lost 6 bases, and 17 bases lay between the germline ends. CDR1 is MGHRA, CDR2 YSYEKL, per germline. The length of the CDR3 is 15 residues. The CDR3 sequence is CASSLLSGELDTQYF. CDR3 coding DNA: TGCGCCAGCAGCCTGTTGTCAGGGGAACTGGATACGCAGTATTTT.

This rearrangement joins TRBV10-1 to TRBJ1-1; maybe TRBD1 (5 bases). V was cut by 0 bases and J by 0 bases, with 8 bases left in between. The CDR3 consists of 15 residues. From germline, CDR1 is WNHNN and CDR2 SYGVQD (reference sequence). CDR3 loop: CASSESQVLNTEAFF. Here the CDR3 DNA reads TGCGCCAGCAGTGAGTCACAGGTACTGAACACTGAAGCTTTCTTT.